This T cell receptor (beta chain) was identified in a study of blood T cell repertoires in COVID-19. Sequencing used immunoSEQ multiplex PCR; TCRdb keeps in-frame clones, though not all of them. The table has approximately 170,000 clones, about nine tenths seen once. This clone was detected many times. V was shortened by 3 bases and J by 4 bases, with 5 bases between the two germline ends. This CDR3 contains 12 residues. Germline lookup yields CDR1 SEHNR and CDR2 FQNEAQ (reference sequence). The chain recombines TRBV7-9 with TRBJ2-3; D call uncertain. The source material was PBMCs or T cells enriched from blood (not recorded which). This clonotype was obtained from a woman between 18 and 30 years old who had recovered from COVID-19. The CDR3 DNA follows: TGTGCCAGCAGCTTCCGGGCAGATACGCAGTATTTT. Amino acids: CASSFRADTQYF.